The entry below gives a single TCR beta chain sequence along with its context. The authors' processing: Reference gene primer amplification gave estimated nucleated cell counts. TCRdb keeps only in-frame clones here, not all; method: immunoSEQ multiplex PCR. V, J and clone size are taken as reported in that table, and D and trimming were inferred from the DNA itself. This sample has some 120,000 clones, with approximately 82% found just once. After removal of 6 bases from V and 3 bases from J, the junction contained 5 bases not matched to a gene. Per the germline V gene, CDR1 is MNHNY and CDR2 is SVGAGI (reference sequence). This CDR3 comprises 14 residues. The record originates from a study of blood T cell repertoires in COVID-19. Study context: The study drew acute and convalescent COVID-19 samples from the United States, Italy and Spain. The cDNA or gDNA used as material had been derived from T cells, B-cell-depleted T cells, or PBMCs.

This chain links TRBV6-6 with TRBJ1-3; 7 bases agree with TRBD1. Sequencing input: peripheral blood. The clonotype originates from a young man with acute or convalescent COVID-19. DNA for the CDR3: TGTGCCAGCAGCCGCCGGGACAGTGGAAACACCATATATTTT. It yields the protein CASSRRDSGNTIYF.